The rows below give T cell receptor beta chains drawn from one sample of a study of blood T cell repertoires in COVID-19. Repertoires were generated with immunoSEQ multiplex PCR, while TCRdb's copy carries only in-frame clones and drops some. This table holds 250,000 to 300,000 clones, 88% found once. The specimen was peripheral blood. Receptors were obtained from a woman younger than 45 with acute or convalescent COVID-19. Both conserved end residues are part of each CDR3. D genes are given only for firm matches. Size is omitted from some rows. Given values are once, few, many or a class for expanded clones.

J gene: TRBJ2-1
D gene: TRBD2
V gene: TRBV19
clone size: few
CDR3 DNA: TGTGCCAGTAGTATAATACAGGGGACTAGCGGGAGTAATGAGCAGTTCTTC
CDR3 protein: CASSIIQGTSGSNEQFF

J gene: TRBJ2-2
D gene: -
V gene: TRBV30
clone size: few
CDR3 DNA: TGTGCCTGGAAGCCGTCGGGAGCTGCGGAGCTGTTTTTT
CDR3 protein: CAWKPSGAAELFF

J gene: TRBJ2-1
D gene: TRBD2
V gene: TRBV19
clone size: -
CDR3 DNA: TGTGCCAGTAGTATACCCCCCCCTAGCGGGAGGGGGAATGAGCAGTTCTTC
CDR3 protein: CASSIPPPSGRGNEQFF

J gene: TRBJ1-3
D gene: TRBD1
V gene: TRBV5-8
clone size: -
CDR3 DNA: TGTGCCAGCAGCACCCGACAGGGTTTCCTCTCTGGAAACACCATATATTTT
CDR3 protein: CASSTRQGFLSGNTIYF

J gene: TRBJ2-7
D gene: TRBD1
V gene: TRBV27
clone size: -
CDR3 DNA: TGTGCCAGCAGTCAGGGGGTACCCTACGAGCAGTACTTC
CDR3 protein: CASSQGVPYEQYF

J gene: TRBJ2-7
D gene: -
V gene: TRBV6-2/TRBV6-3
clone size: -
CDR3 DNA: TGTGCCAGCAGCCCCCACTACGAGCAGTACTTC
CDR3 protein: CASSPHYEQYF

J gene: TRBJ1-5
D gene: TRBD1
V gene: TRBV10-3
clone size: -
CDR3 DNA: TGTGCCATCAGTGTCACAGGGGGCAATCAGCCCCAGCATTTT
CDR3 protein: CAISVTGGNQPQHF

J gene: TRBJ1-1
D gene: TRBD1
V gene: TRBV24-1
clone size: -
CDR3 DNA: TGTGCCACTCGACAGGGCGGGACTGAAGCTTTCTTT
CDR3 protein: CATRQGGTEAFF

J gene: TRBJ2-1
D gene: -
V gene: TRBV6-2/TRBV6-3
clone size: -
CDR3 DNA: TGTGCCAGCAGCACCGGGTCCCTCGTCTACAATGAGCAGTTCTTC
CDR3 protein: CASSTGSLVYNEQFF

J gene: TRBJ1-2
D gene: TRBD1
V gene: TRBV7-2
clone size: few
CDR3 DNA: TGTGCCAGCAGCTTAGACAACAGGGGACCTCGGGGCTACACCTTC
CDR3 protein: CASSLDNRGPRGYTF

J gene: TRBJ1-1
D gene: TRBD1
V gene: TRBV5-6
clone size: -
CDR3 DNA: TGTGCCAGCAGCCGTCGACAGGGAGGAAACACTGAAGCTTTCTTT
CDR3 protein: CASSRRQGGNTEAFF

J gene: TRBJ2-1
D gene: TRBD2
V gene: TRBV27
clone size: -
CDR3 DNA: TGTGCCAGCAGTTTAGACGGGACTAGCGGACACAATGAGCAGTTCTTC
CDR3 protein: CASSLDGTSGHNEQFF

J gene: TRBJ2-7
D gene: TRBD2
V gene: TRBV7-2
clone size: -
CDR3 DNA: TGTGCCAGCAGCTTAGTCAGAGCGGGAGGATACGAGCAGTACTTC
CDR3 protein: CASSLVRAGGYEQYF